The clone carrying this T cell receptor beta chain was counted a single time. CD45RO-negative CD8 cells positively selected for CCR7 made up the naive population, which excluded terminally differentiated effector memory CD45RA+ cells. Sequenced by immunoSEQ multiplex PCR; TCRdb stores in-frame clones only, minus some. The sample yields over 750,000 clones, just over 95% seen once. The sample belongs to a study of shared clonotypes between healthy human individuals. Sequenced sample: naive CD8+ T cells sorted from blood. The origin of this receptor is a man aged 25 to 45 in good health.

CDR3: CASSHTYRGTEAFF. CDR3 nucleotides: TGCGCCAGCAGCCACACGTACAGGGGCACTGAAGCTTTCTTT. The chain joins TRBV4-3 to TRBJ1-1; TRBD1 matches 7 bases. This CDR3 is built from 14 residues. Germline CDR1 LGHNA, CDR2 YSLEER. V lost 3 bases to trimming and J lost 4 bases; unmatched junction nucleotides: 5.